These 27 T cell receptor beta chains were all obtained from the same sample, sequenced in a study of T cells after yellow fever vaccination. Using its own MiXCR run on the 5' RACE reads, TCRdb lists one record per CDR3 protein. There are about 140,000 distinct CDR3 sequences in the sample; 7.7% occur only once, and roughly 0.71% lies in the top ten. Source: CD4+ T cells sorted from PBMCs, taken 5 days after the yellow fever booster vaccination. Receptors originate from a man aged 25 to 45 who received the YFV17D yellow fever vaccine.

In this sample, this clonotype turned up a few times. This chain joins TRBV30 and TRBJ1-5; D call uncertain. This CDR3 contains 15 residues. Germline lookup yields CDR1 GTSNPN and CDR2 SVGIG (reference sequence). V was cut by 3 bases and J by 9 bases, with 21 bases left in between. The CDR3 loop is CAWSSMDWDGWPQHF. The CDR3 nucleotides read TGTGCCTGGAGCAGTATGGACTGGGATGGGTGGCCCCAGCATTTT.

The sample holds many counts of this clonotype. The rearrangement links TRBV7-9 to TRBJ2-7; D uncertain. Trimming left V 0 bases short and J 0 bases short, with 9 bases between. In germline, CDR1 is SEHNR, CDR2 FQNEAQ (reference sequence). CDR3 length: 15 amino acids. The CDR3 is CASSLALTSSYEQYF. As DNA, the CDR3 is TGTGCCAGCAGCTTAGCGTTGACATCCTCCTACGAGCAGTACTTC.

This clonotype occurred many times. J is TRBJ1-4 and V is TRBV29-1; tentatively, D is TRBD1 (5 bases). V was pared by 2 bases and J by 6 bases, with 10 bases between. Germline V gene lookup returns CDR1 SQVTM and CDR2 ANQGSEA. The CDR3 is 13 amino acids. The CDR3 sequence is CSVERDSDEKLFF. CDR3 bases: TGCAGCGTTGAACGGGACTCCGATGAAAAACTGTTTTTT.

This clonotype came up many times. This sequence joins TRBV20-1 and TRBJ2-1; D might be TRBD2 (6 bases). Trimming shortened V by 2 bases and J by 2 bases, and 16 bases separated the two germline ends. There are 16 residues in the CDR3. Germline-derived CDR1 and CDR2 are DFQATT and SNEGSKA (reference sequence). In nucleotides, the CDR3 is TGCAGTGCTAGAAATCGCGGGGCGATAGCCTACAATGAGCAGTTCTTC. As protein: CSARNRGAIAYNEQFF.

This clonotype was recorded many times. The chain couples TRBV21-1 to TRBJ2-1; the tabulated D call, TRBD2, remains unverified against the DNA. TRBV21-1 is recorded as a pseudogene. The CDR3 contains 20 residues. The CDR3 loop is CASSKRAQKGSGFSYNEQFF. CDR3 nucleotides: TGTGCCAGCAGCAAACGGGCCCAAAAAGGAAGCGGGTTCTCCTACAATGAGCAGTTCTTC.

This clonotype occurred many times. The chain links TRBV21-1 to TRBJ2-3; the table gives TRBD1 as D, unverified against the DNA. TRBV21-1 counts as a pseudogene. CDR3 length equals 16 residues. CDR3 region: CASSKAGDRGTDTQYF. In nucleotides, the CDR3 is TGTGCCAGCAGCAAAGCAGGGGACAGGGGAACAGATACGCAGTATTTT.

Details on this clonotype: An end of the junction does not agree with germline; a read error may underlie this. The genes are TRBV3-1 and TRBJ1-4, with unresolved D. The CDR3 extends over 16 amino acids. Germline V lookup: CDR1 LGHDT, CDR2 YNNKEL (reference sequence). The CDR3 spells CARSQAPSSTNEKLFF. The CDR3 coding sequence is TGTGCCCGCAGCCAAGCCCCCTCCTCAACCAATGAAAAACTGTTTTTT.

At least ten counts were recorded for this clonotype. The rearrangement uses TRBV6-1 and TRBJ2-7, with 7 bases lining up with TRBD2. The CDR3 spans 14 residues. V lost 6 bases and J lost 2; bases outside the gene matches: 7. Germline V gives CDR1 MNHNS, CDR2 SASEGT. This CDR3 is CASRRAGATYEQYF. Written as DNA, the CDR3 is TGTGCCAGCAGGCGGGCGGGAGCGACCTACGAGCAGTACTTC.

This clonotype has a count of ten or more. The chain uses TRBV28 and TRBJ2-7; 8 bases agree with TRBD1. Germline V gene sequence: CDR1 MDHEN, CDR2 SYDVKM. The CDR3 contains 11 residues. Written as DNA, the CDR3 is TGTGCAAGCCGGGACAGGTCGAAGCAGTACTTC. Its translation: CASRDRSKQYF.

The sample holds many counts of this clonotype. This chain connects TRBV7-9 to TRBJ2-5; 8 bases agree with TRBD2. The trim removed 5 bases at V and 3 bases at J, leaving 14 bases unmatched. The CDR3 consists of 17 residues. CDR1 is SEHNR, CDR2 FQNEAQ, per germline (reference sequence). For the CDR3, the DNA is TGTGCCAGCAGCCACACGTTATGGACTAGCCGAGAAGAGACCCAGTACTTC. This codes for CASSHTLWTSREETQYF.

Worth noting for this clonotype: A junction end diverges from the germline sequence, so it may reflect a read error. The chain uses TRBV5-1 and TRBJ1-3; possible D gene TRBD1, 5 bases. Per the germline V gene, CDR1 is SGHRS and CDR2 is YFSETQ. CDR3 length equals 14 residues. In DNA, the CDR3 is TGCGCAAGCAGCTTGGGGCCGCGTCGGGACACCATATATTTT. Amino acid sequence: CASSLGPRRDTIYF.

This clonotype was found many times. V gene TRBV5-1 combines with J gene TRBJ1-6; D may be TRBD1 (6 bases). In germline, CDR1 is SGHRS, CDR2 YFSETQ. The ends were cut back, 3 bases at V and 4 bases at J, with 14 bases in the middle. The CDR3 totals 16 residues. CDR3 loop: CASSYREQGYNSPLHF. In nucleotides, the CDR3 is TGCGCCAGCAGCTACAGGGAACAAGGATATAATTCACCCCTCCACTTT.

This clonotype was recorded many times. This chain links TRBV5-6 with TRBJ2-1, with a possible D match to TRBD1 (5 bases). The CDR3 is 16 amino acids. Trimming removed 4 bases from V and 5 bases from J, with 19 bases in between. CDR1 and CDR2 from the germline V gene are SGHDT and YYEEEE. Written as DNA, the CDR3 is TGTGCCAGCAGCACTCGCCCCCTTTTAGGGGACAATGAGCAGTTCTTC. This encodes CASSTRPLLGDNEQFF.

This clonotype was observed many times. The V call is TRBV10-2, the J call TRBJ2-7, with 10 bases matching TRBD2. V lost 1 base and J lost 7; bases outside the gene matches: 10. CDR1 is WSHSY, CDR2 SAAADI, per germline. The CDR3 runs 16 residues. CDR3 bases: TGCGCCAGCAGTGAGTTGGGAGCGGGAGGGTTGAGGGAGCAGTACTTC. Its translation: CASSELGAGGLREQYF.

This clonotype turned up a few times. At one boundary the junction diverges from the germline segment, which might be a read error. The chain carries TRBV20-1 and TRBJ2-1; 9 nucleotides agree with TRBD2. The CDR3 runs to 13 residues. CDR1 and CDR2 from the germline V gene are DFQATT and SNEGSKA (reference sequence). The CDR3 DNA reads as TGCAGTGCTAGAGCTGGAGTGAGAAAGGGACTAGCATTC. As protein: CSARAGVRKGLAF.

This clonotype was found many times. The V and J genes are TRBV12-3 or TRBV12-4 and TRBJ2-2, with 8 bases matching TRBD2. J lost 5 bases, V lost 5 bases, and 4 bases had no gene match. The CDR3 runs 14 residues. The CDR3 DNA sequence: TGTGCCAGCAGTCCCCGGGAGGGAACCGGGGAGCTGTTTTTT. Amino acid sequence: CASSPREGTGELFF.

About this clonotype: Germline and junction disagree at one end, which may indicate a read error. The rearrangement links TRBV5-4 to TRBJ2-7; 7 nucleotides match TRBD1. CDR3 length: 12 residues. Per the germline V gene, CDR1 is SGHNT and CDR2 is YYREEE (reference sequence). The CDR3 DNA follows: TGTGCCAGCAGCTTTTACCGGGACAGAAAGGTCTTC. Its protein product is CASSFYRDRKVF.

The rearrangement uses TRBV5-6 and TRBJ1-4; maybe TRBD1 (6 bases). CDR1 is SGHDT and CDR2 is YYEEEE in the germline V gene. The CDR3 is 17 residues long. Trimming removed 4 bases at V and 7 bases at J, with 23 bases between. The CDR3 reads CASSTGTRGYHTEKLFF. The CDR3, as DNA: TGTGCCAGCAGCACCGGGACACGGGGCTACCATACTGAAAAACTGTTTTTT.

There are a few counts of this clonotype. The chain recombines TRBV25-1 with TRBJ1-5; TRBD1 might be the D (5 bases). The V gene lost 4 bases and the J gene lost 13 bases, with 17 bases spanning the gap. CDR1 and CDR2 (germline): MGHDK, SYGVNS. The CDR3 covers 13 residues. This chain's CDR3 is CASSARDRGPQHF. CDR3 nucleotide sequence: TGTGCCAGCAGTGCCCGGGACCGGGGACCTCAGCATTTT.

At least ten counts were recorded for this clonotype. The chain has TRBV11-2 and TRBJ2-5; tentative D call: TRBD2 (6 bases). V lost 4 bases to trimming and J lost 5 bases, with 11 bases between them. This CDR3 spans 13 amino acids. Germline values: CDR1 SGHAT, CDR2 FQNNGV. The CDR3 protein is CASSWGEVETQYF. CDR3 nucleotides: TGTGCCAGCAGCTGGGGGGAAGTCGAGACCCAGTACTTC.

A remark on this clonotype: This could be a read error, since a much larger clone is one nucleotide away. V gene TRBV4-3 combines with J gene TRBJ2-6; no definite D call. Per germline, CDR1 LGHNA and CDR2 YSLEER. The CDR3 length is 16 residues. The CDR3 spells CARSHDVGIGANVLTF. CDR3 DNA: TGCGCCCGCAGCCATGATGTAGGGATCGGGGCCAACGTCCTGACTTTC.

At least ten counts were recorded for this clonotype. This chain uses TRBV5-1 with TRBJ1-4; TRBD1 is a possible D gene (5 bases). Germline V gives CDR1 SGHRS, CDR2 YFSETQ. CDR3 length: 14 residues. Trimming pared 1 base from V and 1 base from J, leaving 5 bases between. The CDR3 region is CASSLQGTNEKLFF. CDR3 DNA: TGCGCCAGCAGCTTGCAGGGAACTAATGAAAAACTGTTTTTT. The complete variable domain, with remaining parts taken from reference TRBV5-1 and TRBJ1-4, reads KAGVTQTPRYLIKTRGQQVTLSCSPISGHRSVSWYQQTPGQGLQFLFEYFSETQRNKGNFPGRFSGRQFSNSRSEMNVSTLELGDSALYLCASSLQGTNEKLFFGSGTQLSVL.

Ten or more counts support this clonotype. V and J are TRBV24-1 and TRBJ2-5; D may be TRBD2 (6 bases). Per germline, CDR1 KGHDR and CDR2 SFDVKD. CDR3 length: 17 amino acids. V lost 4 bases and J 2 bases, leaving 19 bases between the germline ends. The CDR3 loop reads CATSEPGGLANQETQYF. The CDR3 nucleotides are TGTGCCACCAGTGAACCCGGTGGTCTAGCGAATCAAGAGACCCAGTACTTC.

Ten or more counts support this clonotype. The CDR3, as DNA: TGCAGCGTTGAGGTTAAACTGGGCAGGGTCCCTTCCTTTGATAATTCACCCCTCCACTTT. This encodes CSVEVKLGRVPSFDNSPLHF. The chain combines TRBV29-1 with TRBJ1-6; D is possibly TRBD1 (5 bases). CDR1 SQVTM and CDR2 ANQGSEA come from the germline V gene. This CDR3 region has 20 residues. Trimming removed 3 bases at V and 5 bases at J, with 29 bases between.

This clonotype was seen repeatedly, ten times or more. The chain combines TRBV7-6 with TRBJ2-7, with unresolved D. This CDR3 contains 15 residues. V was cut by 3 bases and J by 2 bases, with 14 bases left in between. Germline loops: CDR1 SGHVS, CDR2 FNYEAQ. The CDR3 DNA is TGTGCCAGCAGCTTGGTAATCGCGAGCCCCTACGAGCAGTACTTC. Residues: CASSLVIASPYEQYF.

This clonotype was recorded many times. This chain joins TRBV12-3 or TRBV12-4 and TRBJ2-7; D remains ambiguous. The germline V and J ends were trimmed by 6 bases and 4 bases, with 7 bases remaining between them. This CDR3 has 11 amino acids. For the CDR3, the DNA is TGTGCCAGCAGCAGACGGTACGAGCAGTACTTC. It codes for CASSRRYEQYF.

This clonotype has a count of ten or more. This chain links TRBV6-1 with TRBJ2-7, with D unresolved. The CDR3 extends over 13 amino acids. Germline CDR1 and CDR2: MNHNS and SASEGT. The V end was cut by 6 bases, the J end by 4 bases, with 13 bases between. The CDR3 DNA reads TGTGCCAGCAGGAACCCCTCGTTATACGAGCAGTACTTC. Encoded protein: CASRNPSLYEQYF.